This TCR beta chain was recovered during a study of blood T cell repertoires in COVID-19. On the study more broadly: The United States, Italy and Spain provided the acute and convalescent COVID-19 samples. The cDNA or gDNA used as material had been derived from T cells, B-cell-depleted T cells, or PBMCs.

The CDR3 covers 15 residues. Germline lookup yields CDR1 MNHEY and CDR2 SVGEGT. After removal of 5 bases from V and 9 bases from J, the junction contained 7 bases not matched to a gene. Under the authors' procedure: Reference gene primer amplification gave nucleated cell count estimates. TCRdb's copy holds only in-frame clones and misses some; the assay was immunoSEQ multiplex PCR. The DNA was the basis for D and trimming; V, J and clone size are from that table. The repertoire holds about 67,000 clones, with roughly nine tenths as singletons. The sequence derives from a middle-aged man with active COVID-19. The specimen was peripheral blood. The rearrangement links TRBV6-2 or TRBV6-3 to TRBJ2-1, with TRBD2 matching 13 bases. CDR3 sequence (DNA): TGTGCCAGCAGTCCAACTAGCGGGGGGGCGAGTGAGCAGTTCTTC. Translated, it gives CASSPTSGGASEQFF.